Listed here is a single T cell receptor beta chain. This clone was observed a single time. Its antigen has not been determined. No much larger clone exists at a distance of one base, and base qualities are not known. This entry comes from a study of early stage breast cancer tumors (dated by TCRdb to about 2017). For context, the study as a whole: Of the roughly 15 invasive breast tumors, 12 to 13 were found to be estrogen receptor-positive, progesterone receptor-positive and HER2-negative. On average, each sample had about 9.6-fold read coverage. Across all samples, 2,500,000 or so templates representing 1 million or so unique clonotypes were detected. Eight of the 12 ER+/PR+/HER2- tumors were invasive ductal carcinomas, while the other four were invasive lobular carcinomas. Here is what the overall study found, with its caveats: Because the cohort was small, analysis by tumor subtype was not possible. Compared with adjacent normal breast tissue, tumors had roughly 2.5-fold higher T cell density and higher clonality. Enriched TCRB sequences shared across patients were mostly commonly generated sequences, unlikely to play an important role in the tumor microenvironment. Repertoires from blood and normal breast were more alike than repertoires from blood and tumor, and in about 90% of the 16 patients, comparing each tissue with blood separated tumor from normal. Sequencing bulk genomic DNA from unsorted cells could not capture chain pairing or functional markers like CD4, CD8 and FOXP3.

About 20-50 mg of tumor tissue was diced and typically yielded more than 2.5 ug of DNA. The study profiled bulk TCR beta-chain repertoires in matched peripheral blood, tumor and adjacent normal breast tissue taken from approximately 15 patients with early-stage breast cancer. After resection, tumor tissue identified by eye was cut out and put into prechilled RNAlater. Using a TissueLyser II, roughly 18-55 mg of tumor tissue was diced and homogenized in RLTplus buffer with beta-mercaptoethanol and antifoaming agent. The Qiagen AllPrep DNA/RNA Mini kit was used for genomic DNA extraction. Two independent genomic DNA replicates were amplified for each sample, with approximately 0.5 ug used for blood and around 1.5 ug for tumor or normal breast. TCRB sequencing of genomic DNA was carried out with the ImmunoSeq Intro kit according to the manufacturer's instructions. Multiplex PCR ran 30 to 40 cycles with proprietary primers and spike-in control sequences for absolute quantification. Single-end 150-bp reads were used to sequence an 87-bp fragment spanning the CDR3 plus the flanking V and J genes. Seven samples, each with two replicates, were multiplexed per lane of an Illumina MiSeq using version 3.0 chemistry. As for the authors' bioinformatics: Raw data were processed with the vendor's proprietary pipeline, and both replicates were merged into a single result per sample. A clonotype was defined as productive rearrangements that share the same V-gene family, CDR3 amino acid sequence and J-gene segment. To compute clonality, the normalized Shannon entropy (Pielou evenness) of TCRB abundances was subtracted from 1. T cell density was estimated as total templates divided by the number of input cells, with the number of input cells inferred from the DNA input amount. Recon with default parameters was used to estimate total repertoire diversity and clonality. A clonotype was considered tumor-enriched if its abundance in tumor exceeded 0.1% and was at least 32-fold higher than its abundance in normal breast. TCRdb re-hosts the immuneACCESS table, in-frame sequences only. Its copies lack some clones; in the studies checked, an unresolved V gene accounts for under half of them, and the cause for the rest is not known. D and trimming were read from the DNA, whereas the V and J calls and clone size are those reported in that table. This sample lists about 31,000 clones; around 75% were detected once. 9.5% to 13% of the sample is held by the ten biggest clonotypes.

CDR1 and CDR2 were assigned from the germline V gene as SGHTA and FQGNSA. Taken from cysteine to phenylalanine, the CDR3 has 13 residues. The DNA shown is the 39-base CDR3, in frame from base 1. Trimming removed 4 bases from V and 3 bases from J, leaving 8 bases between the germline ends. The V and J segments used are TRBV7-2 and TRBJ2-3, with the D gene too uncertain to name. The sample comprised breast tumor tissue. The source of this sequence is a person aged 30-39 years with breast cancer. The base sequence is TGTGCCAGCAGCTCTCAAGAAACAGATACGCAGTATTTT. Its product reads: CASSSQETDTQYF.